This entry concerns a single TCR beta chain. Its antigen is unidentified. This specimen comes from a study of T cells in tumors after PD-1 blockade. About the study: Blood samples averaged around 120,000 templates (range roughly 22,000-260,000) and 35,000 or so unique clonotypes. Study-level points and caveats: Peripheral recruitment is suggested, as some novel exhausted tumor clones were in pre-treatment blood.

The table came from immunoSEQ multiplex PCR; TCRdb's copy has only in-frame clones and leaves some out. The table has tens of thousands of clones, approximately 75% seen once; the top ten hold approximately 16%. J gave up 5 bases and V 5 bases, and 17 bases lay outside the gene matches. Germline V gene sequence: CDR1 SGHTA, CDR2 FQGNSA. The CDR3 sequence is 18 residues long. The sample in question was PBMCs, obtained before anti-PD-1 treatment. The clonotype originates from a human donor with basal cell carcinoma. The chain uses TRBV7-2 and TRBJ2-5; TRBD2 matches 10 bases. CDR3 in DNA: TGTGCCAGCAGCCCAAGGGGCTCCCTAGCGGGAGAGATGGAGACCCAGTACTTC. Its protein is CASSPRGSLAGEMETQYF.